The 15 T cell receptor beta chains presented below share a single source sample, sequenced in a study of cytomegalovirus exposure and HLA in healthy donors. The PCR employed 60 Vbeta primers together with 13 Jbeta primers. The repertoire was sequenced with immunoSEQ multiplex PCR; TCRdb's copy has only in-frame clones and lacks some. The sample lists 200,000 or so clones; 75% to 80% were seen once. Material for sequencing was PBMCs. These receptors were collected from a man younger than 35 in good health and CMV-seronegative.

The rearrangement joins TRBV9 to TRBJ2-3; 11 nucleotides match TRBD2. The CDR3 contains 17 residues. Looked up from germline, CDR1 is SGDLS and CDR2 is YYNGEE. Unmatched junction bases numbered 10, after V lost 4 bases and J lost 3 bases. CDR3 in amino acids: CASSSGLAGGITDTQYF. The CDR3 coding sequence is TGTGCCAGCAGCTCCGGGCTAGCGGGAGGAATAACAGATACGCAGTATTTT.

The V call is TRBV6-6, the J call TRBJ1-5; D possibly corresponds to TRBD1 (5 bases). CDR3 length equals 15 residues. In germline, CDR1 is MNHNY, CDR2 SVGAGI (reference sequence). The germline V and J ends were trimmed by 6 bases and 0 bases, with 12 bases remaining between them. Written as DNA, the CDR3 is TGTGCCAGCAGCGACAGCCCCTATAGCAATCAGCCCCAGCATTTT. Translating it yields CASSDSPYSNQPQHF.

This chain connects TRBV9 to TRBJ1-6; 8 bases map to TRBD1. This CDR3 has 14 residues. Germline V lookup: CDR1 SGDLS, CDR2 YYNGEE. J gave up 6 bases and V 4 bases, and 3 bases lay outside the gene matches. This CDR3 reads CASSLGQVNSPLHF. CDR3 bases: TGTGCCAGCAGCCTGGGACAGGTTAATTCACCCCTCCACTTT. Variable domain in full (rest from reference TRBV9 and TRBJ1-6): DSGVTQTPKHLITATGQRVTLRCSPRSGDLSVYWYQQSLDQGLQFLIQYYNGEERAKGNILERFSAQQFPDLHSELNLSSLELGDSALYFCASSLGQVNSPLHFGNGTRLTVT.

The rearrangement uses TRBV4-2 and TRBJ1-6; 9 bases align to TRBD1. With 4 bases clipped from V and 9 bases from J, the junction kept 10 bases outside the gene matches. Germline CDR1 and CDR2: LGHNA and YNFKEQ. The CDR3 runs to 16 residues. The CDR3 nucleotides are TGTGCCAGCAGCCTTACCCCCGGGACAGGGTTTTCACCCCTCCACTTT. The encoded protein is CASSLTPGTGFSPLHF.

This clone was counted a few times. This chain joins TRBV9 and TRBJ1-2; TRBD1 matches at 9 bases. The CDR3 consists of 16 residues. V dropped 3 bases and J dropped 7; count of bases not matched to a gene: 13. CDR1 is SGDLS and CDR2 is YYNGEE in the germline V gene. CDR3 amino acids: CASSAGPDRGRSGYTF. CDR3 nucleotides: TGTGCCAGCAGCGCGGGACCCGACAGGGGGAGAAGTGGCTACACCTTC.

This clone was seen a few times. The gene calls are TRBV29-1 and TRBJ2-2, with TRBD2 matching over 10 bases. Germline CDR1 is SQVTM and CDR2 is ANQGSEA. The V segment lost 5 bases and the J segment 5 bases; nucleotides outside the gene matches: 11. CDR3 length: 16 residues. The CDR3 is CSVSSGGAPLTGELFF. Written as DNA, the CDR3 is TGCAGCGTTTCCAGCGGGGGGGCCCCCCTGACCGGGGAGCTGTTTTTT.

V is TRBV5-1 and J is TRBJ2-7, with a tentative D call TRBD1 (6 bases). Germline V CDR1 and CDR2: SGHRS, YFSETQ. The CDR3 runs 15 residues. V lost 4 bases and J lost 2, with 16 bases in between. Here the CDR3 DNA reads TGCGCCAGCAGCGGGGCCCCAGGGGCTGCCTACGAGCAGTACTTC. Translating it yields CASSGAPGAAYEQYF.

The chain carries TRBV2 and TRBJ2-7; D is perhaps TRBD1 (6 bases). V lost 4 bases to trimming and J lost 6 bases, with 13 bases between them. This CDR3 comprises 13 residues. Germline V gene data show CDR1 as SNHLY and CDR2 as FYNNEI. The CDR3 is CASSGQGSGEQYF. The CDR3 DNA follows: TGTGCCAGCAGTGGTCAGGGGAGCGGCGAGCAGTACTTC.

The CDR3 coding sequence is TGTGCCAGCAGCTCTACAGGGGTAGATACGCAGTATTTT. Protein sequence: CASSSTGVDTQYF. The gene calls are TRBV7-9 and TRBJ2-3; 7 bases agree with TRBD1. Per the germline V gene, CDR1 is SEHNR and CDR2 is FQNEAQ (reference sequence). This CDR3 spans 13 amino acids. V lost 4 bases to trimming and J lost 5 bases; unmatched junction nucleotides: 3.

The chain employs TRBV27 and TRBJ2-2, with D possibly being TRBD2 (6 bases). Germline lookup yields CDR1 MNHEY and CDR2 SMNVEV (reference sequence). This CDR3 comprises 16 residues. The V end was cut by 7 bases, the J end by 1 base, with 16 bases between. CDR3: CASISLVGGNTGELFF. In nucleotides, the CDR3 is TGTGCCAGCATCTCGCTGGTCGGGGGGAACACCGGGGAGCTGTTTTTT.

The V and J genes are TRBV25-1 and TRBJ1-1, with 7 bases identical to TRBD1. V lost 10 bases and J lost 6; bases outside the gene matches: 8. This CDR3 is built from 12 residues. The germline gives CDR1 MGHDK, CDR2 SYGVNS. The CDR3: CATRGLWAEAFF. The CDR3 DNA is TGTGCCACAAGGGGGCTCTGGGCTGAAGCTTTCTTT.

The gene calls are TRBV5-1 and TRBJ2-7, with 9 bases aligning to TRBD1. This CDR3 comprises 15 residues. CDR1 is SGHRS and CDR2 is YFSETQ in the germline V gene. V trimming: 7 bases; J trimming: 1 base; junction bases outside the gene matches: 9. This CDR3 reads CASDLGDRVSYEQYF. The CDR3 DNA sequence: TGCGCCAGCGATTTAGGGGACAGGGTTTCCTACGAGCAGTACTTC.

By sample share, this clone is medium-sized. The CDR3 DNA is TGTGCCAGCAGCCGACAGGGCAATAATGAAAAACTGTTTTTT. It encodes CASSRQGNNEKLFF. The chain has TRBV2 and TRBJ1-4, with TRBD1 matching over 7 bases. This CDR3 has 14 residues. CDR1 and CDR2 from the germline V gene are SNHLY and FYNNEI. J lost 4 bases, V lost 6 bases, and 5 bases had no gene match.

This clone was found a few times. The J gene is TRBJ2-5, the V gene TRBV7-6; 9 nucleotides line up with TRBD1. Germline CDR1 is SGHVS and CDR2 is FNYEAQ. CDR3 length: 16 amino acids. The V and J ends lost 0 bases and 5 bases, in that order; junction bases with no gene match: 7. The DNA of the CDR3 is TGTGCCAGCAGCTTAGCGGGACAGGGAGGATCGGAGACCCAGTACTTC. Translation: CASSLAGQGGSETQYF.

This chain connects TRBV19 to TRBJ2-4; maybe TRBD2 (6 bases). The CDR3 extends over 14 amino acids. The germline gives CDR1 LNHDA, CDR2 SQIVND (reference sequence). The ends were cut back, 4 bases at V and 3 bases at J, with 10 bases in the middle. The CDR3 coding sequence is TGTGCCAGTAGTAGCGGGACTCTCAAAAACATTCAGTACTTC. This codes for CASSSGTLKNIQYF.